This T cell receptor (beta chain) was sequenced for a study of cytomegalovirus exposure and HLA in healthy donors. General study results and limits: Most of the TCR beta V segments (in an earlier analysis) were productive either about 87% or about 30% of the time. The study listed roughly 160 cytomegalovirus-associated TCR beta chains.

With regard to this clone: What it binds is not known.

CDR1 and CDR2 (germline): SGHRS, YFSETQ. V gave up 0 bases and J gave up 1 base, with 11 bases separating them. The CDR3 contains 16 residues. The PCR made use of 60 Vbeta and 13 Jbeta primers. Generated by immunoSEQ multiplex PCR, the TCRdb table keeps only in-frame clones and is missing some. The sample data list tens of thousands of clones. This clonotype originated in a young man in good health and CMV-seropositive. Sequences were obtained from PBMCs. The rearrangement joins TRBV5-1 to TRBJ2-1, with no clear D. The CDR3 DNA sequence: TGCGCCAGCAGCTTGGTAGGCCAGACTTCCTACAATGAGCAGTTCTTC. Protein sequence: CASSLVGQTSYNEQFF.